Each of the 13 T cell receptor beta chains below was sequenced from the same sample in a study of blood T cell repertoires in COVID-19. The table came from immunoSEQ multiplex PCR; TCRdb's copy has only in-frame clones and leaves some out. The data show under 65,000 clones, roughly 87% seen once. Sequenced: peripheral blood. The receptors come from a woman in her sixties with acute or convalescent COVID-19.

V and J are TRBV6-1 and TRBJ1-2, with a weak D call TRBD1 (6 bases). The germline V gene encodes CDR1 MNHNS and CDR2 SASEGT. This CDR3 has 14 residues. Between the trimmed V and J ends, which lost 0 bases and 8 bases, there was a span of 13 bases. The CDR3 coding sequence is TGTGCCAGCAGTGAAGCGGGGGGGGCGGGAGGCTACACCTTC. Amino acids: CASSEAGGAGGYTF.

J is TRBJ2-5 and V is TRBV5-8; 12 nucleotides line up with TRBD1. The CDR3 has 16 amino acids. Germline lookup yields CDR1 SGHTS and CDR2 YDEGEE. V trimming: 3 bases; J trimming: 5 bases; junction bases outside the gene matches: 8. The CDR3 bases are TGTGCCAGCAGCTGGGGGGACAGGGGGCTTCGGGAGACCCAGTACTTC. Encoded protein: CASSWGDRGLRETQYF.

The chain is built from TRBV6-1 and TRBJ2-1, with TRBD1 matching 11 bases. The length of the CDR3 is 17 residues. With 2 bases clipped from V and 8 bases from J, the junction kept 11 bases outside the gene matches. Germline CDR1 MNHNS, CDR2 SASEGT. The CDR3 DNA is TGTGCCAGCAGTGAATTGGGGACAGGGGGACATGGCGATGAGCAGTTCTTC. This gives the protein CASSELGTGGHGDEQFF.

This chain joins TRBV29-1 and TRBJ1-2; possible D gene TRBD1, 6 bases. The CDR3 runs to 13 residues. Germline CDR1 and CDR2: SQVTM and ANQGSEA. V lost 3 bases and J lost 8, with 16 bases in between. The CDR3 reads CSVEKQGFSGYTF. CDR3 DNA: TGCAGCGTTGAGAAACAGGGATTTAGCGGCTACACCTTC.

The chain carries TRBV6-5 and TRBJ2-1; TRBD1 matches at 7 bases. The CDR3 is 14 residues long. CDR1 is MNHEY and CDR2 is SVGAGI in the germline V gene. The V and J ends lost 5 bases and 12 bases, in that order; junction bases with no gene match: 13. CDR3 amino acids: CASSPTGQDRGQFF. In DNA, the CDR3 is TGTGCCAGCAGTCCGACAGGGCAAGACCGAGGGCAGTTCTTC.

For the CDR3, the DNA is TGCGCCAGCAGCACTATCGACCTTAGCGGGGGGGTTAGGGAGCAGTTCTTC. Translating it yields CASSTIDLSGGVREQFF. The genes are TRBV5-1 and TRBJ2-1, with TRBD2 matching over 11 bases. Germline CDR1 and CDR2: SGHRS and YFSETQ. The CDR3 runs 17 residues. V dropped 4 bases and J dropped 10; count of bases not matched to a gene: 16.

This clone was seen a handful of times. In nucleotides, the CDR3 is TGTGCCTGGAGTGACCTTGGCGGGAAAGAGGACAATCAGCCCCAGCATTTT. It yields the protein CAWSDLGGKEDNQPQHF. The rearrangement links TRBV30 to TRBJ1-5; no clear D. CDR1 and CDR2 (germline): GTSNPN, SVGIG (reference sequence). The CDR3 length is 17 residues. V lost 1 base and J lost 3, with 19 bases in between.

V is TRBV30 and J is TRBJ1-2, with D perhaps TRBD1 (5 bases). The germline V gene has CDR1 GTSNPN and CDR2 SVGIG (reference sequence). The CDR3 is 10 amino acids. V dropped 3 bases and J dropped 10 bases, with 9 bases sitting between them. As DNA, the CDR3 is TGTGCCTGGAGCGGACACGTCTACACCTTC. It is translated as CAWSGHVYTF. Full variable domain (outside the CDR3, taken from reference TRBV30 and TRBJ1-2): SQTIHQWPATLVQPVGSPLSLECTVEGTSNPNLYWYRQAAGRGLQLLFYSVGIGQISSEVPQNLSASRPQDRQFILSSKKLLLSDSGFYLCAWSGHVYTFGSGTRLTVV.

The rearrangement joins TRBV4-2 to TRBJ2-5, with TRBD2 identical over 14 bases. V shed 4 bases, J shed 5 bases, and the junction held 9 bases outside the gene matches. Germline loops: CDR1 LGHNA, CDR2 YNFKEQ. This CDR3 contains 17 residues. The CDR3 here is CASSPLGTSGGMETQYF. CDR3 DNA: TGTGCCAGCAGCCCCCTGGGGACTAGCGGGGGTATGGAGACCCAGTACTTC.

The CDR3 nucleotides are TGTGCCAGCAGCCTACAGACAGGGGGCACCGGGGAGCTGTTTTTT. This gives the protein CASSLQTGGTGELFF. The rearrangement joins TRBV5-4 to TRBJ2-2, with TRBD1 identical over 9 bases. The CDR3 runs to 15 residues. Germline loops: CDR1 SGHNT, CDR2 YYREEE (reference sequence). After removal of 4 bases from V and 4 bases from J, the junction contained 5 bases not matched to a gene.

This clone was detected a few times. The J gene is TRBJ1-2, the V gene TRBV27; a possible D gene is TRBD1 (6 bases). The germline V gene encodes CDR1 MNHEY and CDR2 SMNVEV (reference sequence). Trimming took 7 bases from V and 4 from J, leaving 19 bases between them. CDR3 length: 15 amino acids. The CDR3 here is CASTLDSRTRYGYTF. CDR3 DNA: TGTGCCAGCACTCTGGACAGCCGTACCCGCTATGGCTACACCTTC.

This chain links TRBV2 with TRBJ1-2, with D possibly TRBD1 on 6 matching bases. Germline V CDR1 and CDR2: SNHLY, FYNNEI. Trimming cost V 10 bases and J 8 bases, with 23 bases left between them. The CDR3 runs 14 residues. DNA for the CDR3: TGTGCCAATACCAGGGATGGCCAGGGGAAGGGCTACACCTTC. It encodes CANTRDGQGKGYTF.

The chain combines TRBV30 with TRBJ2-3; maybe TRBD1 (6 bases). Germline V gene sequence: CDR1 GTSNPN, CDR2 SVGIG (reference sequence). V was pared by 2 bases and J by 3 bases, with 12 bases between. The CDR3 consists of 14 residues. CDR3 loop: CAWSTGSSTDTQYF. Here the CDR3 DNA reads TGTGCCTGGAGTACAGGGAGTAGTACAGATACGCAGTATTTT.